Below, 27 T cell receptor beta chains from the same sample are listed, as sequenced in a study of CD8+ T cells in alopecia areata. It was cDNA, reverse transcribed from extracted RNA, that served as the sequencing template. Clones were sequenced by immunoSEQ multiplex PCR, and TCRdb holds only the in-frame ones, with some missing. The sample yields approximately 210,000 clones, 60% seen once. Treatment defined: oral pan-JAK inhibitor, 5-10 mg twice daily. The sample was CD4+ T cells sorted from blood, taken at week 24, from a patient treated with tofacitinib. These receptors were obtained from a human donor with alopecia areata.

The rearrangement joins TRBV30 to TRBJ1-6, with D possibly TRBD1 on 5 matching bases. CDR1 and CDR2 from the germline V gene are GTSNPN and SVGIG (reference sequence). CDR3 length: 15 residues. V shed 4 bases and J shed 9 bases, with 19 bases lying between them. The chain's CDR3 is CAWTARGGRSSPLHF. DNA of the CDR3: TGTGCCTGGACGGCCCGTGGGGGGAGAAGTTCACCCCTCCACTTT.

This clone turned up a few times. J is TRBJ2-2 and V is TRBV13; D remains ambiguous. In germline, CDR1 is PRHDT, CDR2 FYEKMQ (reference sequence). CDR3 length: 13 amino acids. Trimming removed 2 bases from V and 2 bases from J, with 3 bases in between. The CDR3 DNA follows: TGTGCCAGCAGCTTAATTAACACCGGGGAGCTGTTTTTT. It specifies CASSLINTGELFF.

The chain combines TRBV29-1 with TRBJ1-1; 7 bases are shared with TRBD1. This CDR3 has 16 amino acids. V gave up 1 base and J gave up 1 base; unmatched junction bases: 9. Germline CDR1 SQVTM, CDR2 ANQGSEA. The CDR3 DNA reads TGCAGCGTTGAAGCGTTACAGGGGTGGGGGAACACTGAAGCTTTCTTT. Amino acids: CSVEALQGWGNTEAFF.

This clone was detected once. The V and J genes are TRBV5-4 and TRBJ2-1; a weak D match, TRBD1 (7 bases). V lost 4 bases and J 6 bases, leaving 14 bases between the germline ends. The germline CDR1 and CDR2 sequences are SGHNT and YYREEE (reference sequence). This CDR3 contains 14 residues. The CDR3 is CASSAGGFSNEQFF. In DNA, the CDR3 is TGTGCCAGCAGCGCAGGGGGGTTTAGCAATGAGCAGTTCTTC. The full variable domain, in which reference TRBV5-4 and TRBJ2-1 provide the parts outside the CDR3, is ETGVTQSPTHLIKTRGQQVTLRCSSQSGHNTVSWYQQALGQGPQFIFQYYREEENGRGNFPPRFSGLQFPNYSSELNVNALELDDSALYLCASSAGGFSNEQFFGPGTRLTVL.

In this sample, this clone turned up a few times. The rearrangement links TRBV5-8 to TRBJ2-7, with 9 bases identical to TRBD1. V dropped 0 bases and J dropped 6; count of bases not matched to a gene: 4. Germline lookup yields CDR1 SGHTS and CDR2 YDEGEE. This CDR3 has 14 amino acids. CDR3 DNA sequence: TGTGCCAGCAGCTTGGGACAGGGGGTTCGCGAGCAGTACTTC. Encoded protein: CASSLGQGVREQYF.

The chain is built from TRBV7-2 and TRBJ1-1; tentative D call: TRBD1 (5 bases). The CDR3 spans 16 residues. Germline CDR1 and CDR2: SGHTA and FQGNSA. Trimming took 1 base from V and 3 from J, leaving 15 bases between them. CDR3 in amino acids: CASSLVRQSSDTEAFF. CDR3 DNA: TGTGCCAGCAGCTTAGTGAGACAGAGTTCCGACACTGAAGCTTTCTTT.

This clone has a handful of counts. The J gene is TRBJ2-1, the V gene TRBV9; 8 nucleotides align to TRBD1. Germline CDR1 reads SGDLS; CDR2 reads YYNGEE. The CDR3 has 18 amino acids. J gave up 2 bases and V 1 base, and 11 bases lay outside the gene matches. This chain's CDR3 is CASSVRPQGAPTYNEQFF. In DNA form, the CDR3 reads TGTGCCAGCAGCGTACGCCCCCAGGGGGCTCCAACCTACAATGAGCAGTTCTTC.

The chain recombines TRBV14 with TRBJ1-5; D unresolved. Germline assignment: CDR1 SGHDN and CDR2 FVKESK. The V gene lost 0 bases and the J gene lost 4 bases, with 4 bases spanning the gap. This CDR3 comprises 13 residues. The CDR3 reads CASSQDWNQPQHF. DNA of the CDR3: TGTGCCAGCAGCCAAGATTGGAATCAGCCCCAGCATTTT.

The chain links TRBV11-3 to TRBJ2-7; D remains unclear. The V gene lost 0 bases and the J gene lost 3 bases, with 15 bases spanning the gap. This CDR3 is built from 16 residues. Germline CDR1 is SGHNT and CDR2 is YENEEA. CDR3 sequence reads: CASSLDSGSRNYEQYF. In DNA, the CDR3 is TGTGCCAGCAGCTTAGATAGTGGGTCCCGAAACTACGAGCAGTACTTC.

The gene calls are TRBV25-1 and TRBJ1-2; D is unresolved. Germline V gene sequence: CDR1 MGHDK, CDR2 SYGVNS. V was cut by 2 bases and J by 6 bases, with 13 bases left in between. The CDR3 sequence is 14 residues long. The CDR3 DNA reads as TGTGCCAGCAGTGAAAGGGAAGGGCGCCATGGCTACACCTTC. Its protein product is CASSEREGRHGYTF.

V usage is TRBV30 and J usage is TRBJ1-1; D gene unclear. Germline V gives CDR1 GTSNPN, CDR2 SVGIG (reference sequence). V lost 1 base and J 1 base, leaving 7 bases between the germline ends. The CDR3 spans 13 residues. The CDR3 DNA reads as TGTGCCTGGAGTGGATCGAGGAACACTGAAGCTTTCTTT. Protein sequence: CAWSGSRNTEAFF. Combining the CDR3 with reference TRBV30 and TRBJ1-1 gives the whole variable domain SQTIHQWPATLVQPVGSPLSLECTVEGTSNPNLYWYRQAAGRGLQLLFYSVGIGQISSEVPQNLSASRPQDRQFILSSKKLLLSDSGFYLCAWSGSRNTEAFFGQGTRLTVV.

The genes are TRBV30 and TRBJ1-1; D is unclear. V lost 4 bases to trimming and J lost 1 base, with 16 bases between them. The CDR3 covers 15 residues. Germline assignment: CDR1 GTSNPN and CDR2 SVGIG (reference sequence). In DNA form, the CDR3 reads TGTGCCTGGATCTATTTCGCAGGCGGGAACACTGAAGCTTTCTTT. Translated, it gives CAWIYFAGGNTEAFF.

This clone occurred once. This chain joins TRBV7-9 and TRBJ2-3; 9 bases are shared with TRBD2. The CDR3 covers 16 residues. The germline V gene encodes CDR1 SEHNR and CDR2 FQNEAQ (reference sequence). J lost 4 bases, V lost 5 bases, and 10 bases had no gene match. DNA for the CDR3: TGTGCCAGCAGCCTCGCGGGGGGGTTAAGAGCAGATACGCAGTATTTT. Translated: CASSLAGGLRADTQYF. The entire variable domain, with the rest obtained from reference TRBV7-9 and TRBJ2-3, is as follows: DTGVSQNPRHKITKRGQNVTFRCDPISEHNRLYWYRQTLGQGPEFLTYFQNEAQLEKSRLLSDRFSAERPKGSFSTLEIQRTEQGDSAMYLCASSLAGGLRADTQYFGPGTRLTVL.

This clone has just a few counts. The chain recombines TRBV30 with TRBJ1-2, with D uncertain. The CDR3 contains 16 residues. Germline-derived CDR1 and CDR2 are GTSNPN and SVGIG (reference sequence). Trimming took off 2 bases at V and 4 bases at J, with 20 bases between the two ends. The DNA for the CDR3 is TGTGCCTGGAGTCGCAGCGGGGTCTCCAACCTCTATGGCTACACCTTC. The encoded protein is CAWSRSGVSNLYGYTF. The full variable domain, its missing parts supplied by reference TRBV30 and TRBJ1-2, is SQTIHQWPATLVQPVGSPLSLECTVEGTSNPNLYWYRQAAGRGLQLLFYSVGIGQISSEVPQNLSASRPQDRQFILSSKKLLLSDSGFYLCAWSRSGVSNLYGYTFGSGTRLTVV.

This clone appeared once. V usage is TRBV4-3 and J usage is TRBJ1-1; 9 bases line up with TRBD1. The junction had 3 bases not matched to a gene; V was cut back by 3 bases and J by 1 base. CDR1 and CDR2 (germline): LGHNA, YSLEER. The CDR3 is made up of 15 amino acids. The CDR3 is CASSHMGQGNTEAFF. CDR3 nucleotides: TGCGCCAGCAGCCATATGGGACAGGGGAACACTGAAGCTTTCTTT.

This clone was found once. The chain couples TRBV29-1 to TRBJ1-5; D gene uncertain. Germline loops: CDR1 SQVTM, CDR2 ANQGSEA. The CDR3 is 14 residues long. V was clipped by 6 bases and J by 5 bases, with 17 bases between them. The CDR3 coding sequence is TGCAGCGTAGCGGACGGCCAGTCACATCAGCCCCAGCATTTT. Residues: CSVADGQSHQPQHF. Complete variable domain (other parts from reference TRBV29-1 and TRBJ1-5): SAVISQKPSRDICQRGTSLTIQCQVDSQVTMMFWYRQQPGQSLTLIATANQGSEATYESGFVIDKFPISRPNLTFSTLTVSNMSPEDSSIYLCSVADGQSHQPQHFGDGTRLSIL.

V and J are TRBV9 and TRBJ2-4; the match to TRBD1 covers 9 bases. This CDR3 region has 19 residues. Germline CDR1 is SGDLS and CDR2 is YYNGEE. The V segment lost 0 bases and the J segment 0 bases; nucleotides outside the gene matches: 10. CDR3 nucleotides: TGTGCCAGCAGCGTAGAGGGGACAGGGTACGAGTTAGCCAAAAACATTCAGTACTTC. This codes for CASSVEGTGYELAKNIQYF.

In its sample, this clone was seen once. The chain's CDR3 is CASRNGDYQETQYF. The CDR3 region has the DNA TGCGCCAGCAGGAACGGGGACTATCAAGAGACCCAGTACTTC. This chain joins TRBV5-1 and TRBJ2-5; 7 bases are a match to TRBD2. The germline gives CDR1 SGHRS, CDR2 YFSETQ. The CDR3 has 14 amino acids. Trimming cost V 5 bases and J 2 bases; bases outside gene matches: 6.

The chain recombines TRBV2 with TRBJ2-7; D is undetermined. From germline, CDR1 is SNHLY and CDR2 FYNNEI. The CDR3 loop spans 14 amino acids. V was cut by 1 base and J by 1 base, with 8 bases left in between. CDR3 sequence (DNA): TGTGCCAGCAGTGAAGGGCTCCCATCCTACGAGCAGTACTTC. The encoded protein is CASSEGLPSYEQYF.

The chain uses TRBV29-1 and TRBJ2-1; TRBD2 agrees at 10 bases. The CDR3 is 15 amino acids. CDR1 is SQVTM, CDR2 ANQGSEA, per germline. V lost 4 bases and J lost 3; bases outside the gene matches: 6. For the CDR3, the DNA is TGCAGCGTTGGGCTAGCGGGAGAAAACTACAATGAGCAGTTCTTC. This encodes CSVGLAGENYNEQFF.

V and J are TRBV5-1 and TRBJ1-2; possible D gene TRBD1, 5 bases. V lost 3 bases, J lost 8 bases, and 14 bases lay in between. CDR1 SGHRS and CDR2 YFSETQ come from the germline V gene. CDR3 length: 13 amino acids. In DNA form, the CDR3 reads TGCGCCAGCAGCTCACCGGGACCTGAAGGCTACACCTTC. This encodes CASSSPGPEGYTF.

DNA for the CDR3: TGTGCCAGCAGCCGCCCGGGACAGAGGGATCAAGAGACCCAGTACTTC. The encoded protein is CASSRPGQRDQETQYF. The chain uses TRBV4-2 and TRBJ2-5, with 7 positions matching TRBD1. This CDR3 region has 16 residues. Losses at the gene ends were 4 bases for V and 2 bases for J; bases not matched to a gene: 10. Germline V gene sequence: CDR1 LGHNA, CDR2 YNFKEQ.

This clone appeared a few times. The rearrangement joins TRBV29-1 to TRBJ1-2, with D hard to call. The CDR3 is 12 amino acids. Germline values: CDR1 SQVTM, CDR2 ANQGSEA. V gave up 0 bases and J gave up 9 bases, with 11 bases separating them. This chain's CDR3 is CSVEEQRISYTF. The CDR3 DNA reads as TGCAGCGTTGAAGAGCAACGTATAAGCTACACCTTC.

As concerns this clone: Additional DNA sequences in this sample encode the identical CDR3. This chain connects TRBV30 to TRBJ2-2, with D tentatively TRBD1 (6 bases). V lost 0 bases, J lost 5 bases, and 7 bases lay in between. Germline CDR1 and CDR2: GTSNPN and SVGIG (reference sequence). This CDR3 spans 13 amino acids. Here the CDR3 reads CAWSVQGTGELFF. The DNA for the CDR3 is TGTGCCTGGAGTGTACAGGGTACCGGGGAGCTGTTTTTT.

The chain uses TRBV29-1 and TRBJ2-7, with D possibly being TRBD2 (5 bases). Germline loops: CDR1 SQVTM, CDR2 ANQGSEA. The CDR3 has 11 residues. Trimming pared 2 bases from V and 3 bases from J, leaving 5 bases between. This chain's CDR3 is CSVERGYEQYF. The CDR3 nucleotides are TGCAGCGTTGAACGGGGCTACGAGCAGTACTTC.

This chain connects TRBV6-1 to TRBJ1-1; D is uncertain. Looked up from germline, CDR1 is MNHNS and CDR2 is SASEGT. The CDR3 extends over 12 amino acids. Trimming removed 8 bases at V and 8 bases at J, with 15 bases between. CDR3: CASARIILEAFF. CDR3 DNA sequence: TGTGCCAGCGCGAGGATCATCTTGGAAGCTTTCTTT.

There are many counts of this clone. V is TRBV29-1 and J is TRBJ1-1; 7 nucleotides line up with TRBD1. Germline CDR1 is SQVTM and CDR2 is ANQGSEA. J was trimmed by 6 bases and V by 1 base; bases with no gene match: 5. This CDR3 region has 13 residues. The CDR3 is CSVEGLGGPEAFF. CDR3 DNA: TGCAGCGTTGAAGGGTTAGGGGGCCCTGAAGCTTTCTTT.